This TCR beta chain was sequenced in a study of T cells in Graves' hyperthyroidism and ophthalmopathy. Study-level findings and limits: Onset of ophthalmopathy came a median roughly 6.4 months after the model predicted it.

Amplified regions were TCR beta CDR3 sequences from RNA transcripts. A first-round RT-PCR of the TCR CDR3 used the HTBI primer set. Each CDR3 protein is one row after TCRdb ran MiXCR on the multiplex PCR reads. This sample has over 250,000 distinct CDR3 sequences, with roughly 13% found just once. The sample holds many counts of this clonotype. The antigen remains undetermined. CDR1 and CDR2 from the germline V gene are MNHNY and SVGAGI (reference sequence). This CDR3 comprises 14 residues. Deletions cut 0 bases from V and 11 bases from J, with 16 bases between. In making diagnoses, clinical symptoms, serum thyroxine and TRAb, thyroid ultrasound and orbital computed tomography were all used.

The sample taken for sequencing was blood. The origin of this receptor is a woman between 40 and 50 years old with Graves' ophthalmopathy. V usage is TRBV6-6 and J usage is TRBJ1-1; no firm D call. As DNA, the CDR3 is TGTGCCAGCAGTTACTCGAGTAATGGGCTCGGCGCTTTCTTT. This sequence encodes CASSYSSNGLGAFF.